The sequence of this T cell receptor (beta chain) was determined in a study of blood T cell repertoires in COVID-19. As originally analysed: Estimation of nucleated cell counts relied on the amplification of reference gene primers. Profiling relied on immunoSEQ multiplex PCR, and the TCRdb table lists in-frame clones only, not all of them. V and J calls and clone size come straight from that table; D and trimming were deduced from the DNA. There are 150,000 or so clones in the sample; approximately 92% occur only once, and more than 4.5% lies in the top ten. The V gene's germline CDR1 is SGHAT and CDR2 FQNNGV. V was shortened by 5 bases and J by 4 bases, with 21 bases between the two germline ends. The CDR3 consists of 17 residues. Seattle researchers signed up patients amid active infection and tracked them longitudinally.

Sequencing was carried out using peripheral blood. The V call is TRBV11-2, the J call TRBJ2-1; D may be TRBD2 (6 bases). The sequence was collected from a man aged 30-40 years with COVID-19, enrolled during active disease. The CDR3 here is CASSPGGRRGGYNEQFF. CDR3 nucleotide sequence: TGTGCCAGCAGCCCCGGAGGGAGGAGGGGTGGGTACAATGAGCAGTTCTTC.